Ten or more counts support the clone carrying this TCR beta chain. This sample is drawn from a study of T cells after yellow fever vaccination. The overall study: Some fractions had low cell numbers, and these were prepared with SMART-Seq v4 Ultra Low Input.

CDR1 MNHEY and CDR2 SVGEGT come from the germline V gene. V was clipped by 3 bases and J by 13 bases, with 16 bases between them. The CDR3 runs to 12 residues. UMIs and a universal primer site were added when TCR cDNA was made by 5'RACE template switching. TCRdb analysed the 5' RACE reads with MiXCR anew, one entry per CDR3 protein. The sample includes some 220,000 distinct CDR3 sequences, more than 3% of them seen just once. Sequencing was performed on CD4+ T cells sorted from PBMCs, taken 10 days after the yellow fever booster vaccination. The chain links TRBV6-2 or TRBV6-3 to TRBJ2-7, with D possibly called TRBD1 or TRBD2 (5 bases each). This clonotype was obtained from a man aged 18 to 35 who received the YFV17D yellow fever vaccine. The CDR3 DNA reads TGTGCCAGCAGTTATCCGGGGCCGGTAAGCTACTTC. Protein product: CASSYPGPVSYF.